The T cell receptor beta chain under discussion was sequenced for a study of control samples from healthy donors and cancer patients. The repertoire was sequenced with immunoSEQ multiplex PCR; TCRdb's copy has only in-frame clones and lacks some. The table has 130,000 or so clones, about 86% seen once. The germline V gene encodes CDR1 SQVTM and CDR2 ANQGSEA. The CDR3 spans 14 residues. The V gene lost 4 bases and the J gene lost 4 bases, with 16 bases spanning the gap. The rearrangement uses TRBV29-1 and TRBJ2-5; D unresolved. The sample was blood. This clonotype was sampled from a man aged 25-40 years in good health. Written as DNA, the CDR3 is TGCAGCGTTGGAGAGTCTCCCCGCGGAGAGACCCAGTACTTC. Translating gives CSVGESPRGETQYF.